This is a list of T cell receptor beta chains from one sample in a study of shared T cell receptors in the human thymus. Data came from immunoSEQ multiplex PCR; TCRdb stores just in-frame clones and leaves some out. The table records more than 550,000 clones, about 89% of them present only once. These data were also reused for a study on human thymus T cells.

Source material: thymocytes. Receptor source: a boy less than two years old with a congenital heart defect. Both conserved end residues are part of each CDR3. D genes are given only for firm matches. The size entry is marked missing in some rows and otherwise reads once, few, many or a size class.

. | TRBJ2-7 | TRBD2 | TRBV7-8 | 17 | CASSLRLAGGPGNEQYF | TGTGCCAGCAGCCTTAGACTAGCGGGAGGGCCGGGGAACGAGCAGTACTTC
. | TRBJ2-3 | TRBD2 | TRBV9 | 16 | CASSVLRGGLTDTQYF | TGTGCCAGCAGCGTCCTCCGGGGGGGCCTAACAGATACGCAGTATTTT
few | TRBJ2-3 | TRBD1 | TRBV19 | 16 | CASSTLQGASTDTQYF | TGTGCCAGTAGTACTCTACAGGGGGCTAGCACAGATACGCAGTATTTT
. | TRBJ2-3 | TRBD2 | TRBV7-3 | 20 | CASSLKSASGGAGSTDTQYF | TGTGCCAGCAGCTTAAAGTCCGCTAGCGGGGGGGCTGGGAGCACAGATACGCAGTATTTT
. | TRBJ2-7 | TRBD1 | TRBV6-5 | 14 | CASTPDRALDEQYF | TGTGCCAGCACCCCGGACAGGGCCCTTGACGAGCAGTACTTC
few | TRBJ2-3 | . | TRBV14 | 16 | CASSQEEVQYTDTQYF | TGTGCCAGCAGCCAAGAAGAGGTGCAGTACACAGATACGCAGTATTTT
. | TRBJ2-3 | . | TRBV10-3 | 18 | CAISEPRGRTGSRDTQYF | TGTGCCATCAGTGAGCCAAGGGGGCGTACCGGGAGTAGAGATACGCAGTATTTT
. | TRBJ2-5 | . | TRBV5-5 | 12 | CASSLLGETQYF | TGTGCCAGCAGCTTGCTCGGGGAGACCCAGTACTTC
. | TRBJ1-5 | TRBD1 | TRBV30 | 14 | CAWSVPGGNQPQHF | TGTGCCTGGAGTGTACCAGGGGGAAATCAGCCCCAGCATTTT
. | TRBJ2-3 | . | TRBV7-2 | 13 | CASSSGVTDTQYF | TGTGCCAGCAGCTCCGGGGTGACAGATACGCAGTATTTT